This TCR beta chain was recovered during a study of radiotherapy plus CTLA-4 blockade in lung cancer. Overall study context: 15% to 20% of patients responded objectively, and 25% to 40% achieved disease control.

The ends lost 6 bases at V and 7 bases at J; junction bases unmatched: 7. The CDR3 covers 15 residues. Per germline, CDR1 MDHEN and CDR2 SYDVKM. The method was immunoSEQ multiplex PCR; TCRdb's version includes in-frame clones alone and lacks a portion of them. The table has roughly 97,000 clones, under 85% seen once. Study-wide results and caveats: Subsequent to radiotherapy plus ipilimumab, tumor-derived TCR clones underwent expansion in blood. Alongside interferon-beta, early blood T cell clone dynamics were reportedly the best predictor of response.

Turning to this clone: Its specificity is unknown.

Specimen: peripheral blood, collected from a patient treated with radiotherapy plus ipilimumab. The chain employs TRBV28 and TRBJ2-1; 12 nucleotides align to TRBD2. The receptor was isolated from a human donor with non-small cell lung cancer who had a partial response to radiotherapy plus ipilimumab. Some clones in this sample may be carry-over from other donors' samples. The CDR3 sequence is CASRPSGRASNEQFF. CDR3 DNA: TGTGCCAGCAGACCTAGCGGGAGGGCCTCGAATGAGCAGTTCTTC.